This T cell receptor beta chain originates from a study of shared clonotypes between healthy human individuals. Study summary: Donors had three CD4 naive, three CD4 memory, two CD8 naive and one CD8 memory plate apiece. Study-level findings and limits: In contrast to clonotypes shared by all four donors, non-shared clonotypes had lower generation probabilities.

Notes on this clone: Its antigen is undetermined.

The CDR3 consists of 15 residues. Germline V gene lookup returns CDR1 MGHRA and CDR2 YSYEKL. Trimming pared 0 bases from V and 4 bases from J, leaving 12 bases between. The data were produced by immunoSEQ multiplex PCR, yet TCRdb's version contains in-frame clones alone and is incomplete. The data show just over 2,000,000 clones, with 85% to 95% seen just once and 0.1% to 0.15% held by the top ten. Healthy and HIV-negative, the adult donors had no recent acute infections or vaccinations. Sequencing was carried out using naive CD4+ T cells sorted from blood. Subset defined: CD45RA+ positively selected. The chain combines TRBV4-1 with TRBJ1-2; D call uncertain. The TCR comes from a man between 18 and 35 years old in good health. The CDR3 spells CASSQDSPGSYGYTF. The DNA for the CDR3 is TGCGCCAGCAGCCAAGATTCCCCGGGTAGCTATGGCTACACCTTC.